The entry below gives a single T cell receptor (beta chain) sequence along with its context. Its antigen is currently not known. Within one base of it there is no much larger clone, and no base qualities were kept. The data derive from a study of cytomegalovirus exposure and HLA in healthy donors (TCRdb year 2017). Looking at the study overall: According to an earlier analysis of around 600 of the donors, about 190 million T cells yielded 95 million to 140 million unique TCR beta sequences and about 300 Gb of sequence data. An early release that covered about 600 HLA-typed donors contained about 300 gigabases of sequencing data and tens of millions of unique TCR sequences. Of the 300 to 500 genotyped donors, 81% were placed in the genetic ancestry cluster associated with self-reported Caucasian donors. The study aimed to test whether signatures of past pathogen exposure could be identified by cataloging public T cell receptors. The study profiled the T cell repertoires of hundreds of subjects by immunosequencing and related them to cytomegalovirus serostatus. In addition to the first cohort of 500 to 850 subjects, a separate validation cohort of around 110 different subjects was used. High-throughput TCR immunosequencing, statistical association of individual TCRs with disease status, and machine learning were combined to predict cytomegalovirus infection status. A later analysis re-examined previously published TCR beta repertoires from 600 to 700 donors and added high-resolution HLA genotyping to investigate patterns of TCR occurrence. Rather than using new phenotypic data, the later analysis identified candidate immune exposures from TCR beta sequences and from how often those sequences occurred across donors. An earlier analysis of 500 to 650 of the donors applied high-throughput TCR beta sequencing to assess whether each TCR beta V gene segment acted as functional or pseudogenic. Donor age, sex, ethnicity and CMV serostatus were collected together with the repertoire data. A later genetic analysis used genome-wide SNP genotypes for about 60% of the roughly 700 donors, treating that subset as a discovery cohort. All discovery cohort repertoires had been generated using a single sequencing platform. HLA typing included class I and class II loci at four-digit resolution. The number of donors typed differed by locus, with 629-630 for A, B, C, DRB1 and DQB1, roughly 520 for DQA1, about 610 for DPA1, and some 470 for DPB1. Roughly 5 DR-DQ haplotypes were handled as single units for association and clustering, since linkage in the cohort was strong. Among some 410 genotyped donors of the cohort, an average of around 240,000 unique TCR beta nucleotide sequences were sequenced per donor, around a sixth of them non-productive. General conclusions and limits of the study: The authors suggested that the approach could potentially be generalized to other disease states and immunological phenotypes. A cluster of highly shared sequence variants was judged likely to be a technical artifact of the sequencing pipeline. In a later analysis, most CMV-associated TCR beta chains were found to appear HLA-restricted, with HLA associations seemingly driven largely by CMV exposure. A later genetic analysis associated a missense DCLRE1C variant with V-gene and J-gene trimming of TCR beta chains, and an independent cohort replicated the association. A later analysis found that TCR association rates varied across HLA loci, with DRB1 alleles showing the most associated TCRs and HLA-C alleles the fewest. A further reported finding was that TCR beta sequences accurately predicted the HLA-A and HLA-B alleles for most subjects in the first cohort. Roughly 15 rarely observed V segments, including chromosome 9 orphons, were excluded from the earlier analysis of some 590 of the donors because counts were too low. A later analysis associated 15,000 or so TCR beta sequences with specific HLA alleles at a false discovery rate of 0.05. In the study, about 150 TCR beta chains were listed as associated with cytomegalovirus. While some public TCRs were present in many individuals, most TCR sequences turned up only very rarely across donors. Correlated functional status among segregating V segments might be attributable to linkage disequilibrium, but an unknown experimental factor could not be ruled out. In a later genetic analysis, fewer N-insertions in productive TCRs were reported among donors in an Asian-associated ancestry cluster than the roughly 700-donor mean. When HLA alleles, especially DR and DQ, strongly co-occurred, TCR associations were difficult to assign to individual alleles. The presence/absence analyses assumed that sequencing depth was roughly uniform across donors, and that assumption may not be true. HLA typing was unavailable for some donors at each locus, so association tests used only the typed subset. Three of the identified cytomegalovirus-associated TCR beta chains were confirmed in vitro to be specific for cytomegalovirus antigens. According to a later analysis, parvovirus B19, influenza, CMV and Epstein-Barr virus appeared linked to several top co-occurrence clusters. In a later analysis, HLA-associated TCR beta chains showed more clonal expansion and lower generation probabilities than non-associated chains that were equally common. The classifier was reported to diagnose cytomegalovirus status with high specificity and sensitivity in both the original cohort and the validation cohort. The cohort was sequenced for TCR beta chains only, and without alpha or paired-chain data the features that could be detected were limited. Some IMGT-functional V segments, including TRBV6-2 and TRBV6-3, could not be told apart with the 87-base-pair reads, so those segments were excluded. For the cohort, immune exposure information was limited to CMV serostatus. In an earlier analysis of some 550 of the donors, most TCR beta V segments were observed in productive rearrangements about 90% or about 30% of the time, broadly matching IMGT annotations.

The cohort consisted of some 730 healthy bone marrow donors. At the time of sampling, every cohort member was nominally healthy, though immune exposures that went unrecorded were likely present. The donor was CMV seropositive and was included in the group of 250 to 350 seropositive cohort members. Each donor provided a peripheral blood sample, and peripheral blood mononuclear cells were used for TCR beta sequencing. Genomic DNA was extracted from the blood cell samples with the Qiagen DNeasy Blood Extraction Kit. The CDR1 and CDR2 encoded by the germline V gene are SQVTM and ANQGSEA. V and J lose 4 bases and 0 bases, and a span of 9 bases separates them. Counted from cysteine to phenylalanine, this CDR3 has 13 amino acids. The DNA shown is the 39-base CDR3, in frame from base 1. Library preparation used the immunoSEQ multiplex PCR assay. For the multiplex PCR, a mixture combining 60 forward primers for TCR Vbeta segments and 13 reverse primers for TCR Jbeta segments was used. The CDR3 region of rearranged TCR beta genes was amplified from genomic DNA with a multiplex PCR assay. The Illumina HiSeq System was used to sequence the amplified TCR beta libraries as 87-base-pair reads. The original pipeline was this. In a later analysis, approximately 74 million unique TCR beta chains were counted across the approximately 620 repertoires, and roughly 11 million of these chains were shared by at least two donors. Raw reads were error-corrected and collapsed into unique sequences with a nearest-neighbor algorithm that merged closely related sequences to remove PCR and sequencing errors. To assign V, D and J gene segments, CDR3 sequences were aligned to IMGT reference sequences. Each retained sequence needed at least a six-nucleotide match to both a V gene segment and a J gene segment. A rearrangement counted as productive if the CDR3 had no stop codons and remained in frame with V and J, and every other rearrangement counted as non-productive. Following IMGT convention, CDR3 was defined as the stretch from the second conserved V-encoded cysteine to the conserved J-encoded phenylalanine. The earlier analysis of 450 to 750 of the donors excluded any sequence lacking an unambiguous match to a single V gene segment. In an earlier analysis of 587 of the donors, V segments were called functional above 56.7% productive rearrangements and were called segregating when the between-donor standard deviation exceeded 5%. To diagnose cytomegalovirus status from the catalog of TCR beta chain sequences, a statistical classification framework was built. V and J gene assignment, in a later analysis, came from comparing TCR nucleotide sequences with IMGT/GENE-DB human TR gene sequences. The TCRdist pipeline was used in a later analysis to assign CDR3 sequences and most-parsimonious VDJ recombination scenarios. In a later analysis, each TCR beta chain was defined by its CDR3 amino acid sequence together with its V-gene family, and reads lacking a unique V-gene family were excluded. A later analysis removed 450 to 600 highly shared, low-generation-probability nucleotide sequences to deal with suspected cross-contamination and a sequencing artifact. A later analysis calculated a clonal expansion index for each public chain from normalized within-repertoire ranks of inferred template counts. In a later analysis, generation probabilities were computed using a VDJ recombination model fitted to out-of-frame rearrangements, and the results were checked against IGoR. In a later analysis, hypergeometric tests were used to score TCR-TCR, TCR-HLA and TCR-CMV co-occurrence, with a repertoire-size bias correction applied to TCR pairs. False discovery rates were estimated in a later analysis by permuting HLA or CMV assignments 20 times. In a later analysis, co-occurring TCRs were grouped using DBSCAN, with TCRdist sequence similarity added in when clustering inside HLA-allele-positive subsets. For co-occurrence clustering, repertoires with fewer than 30,000 or more than 120,000 public chains were excluded, along with roughly 5 repertoires with anomalous nucleotide sharing. TCRdb re-hosts the immuneACCESS table, in-frame sequences only. Its copies lack some clones; in the studies checked, an unresolved V gene accounts for under half of them, and the cause for the rest is not known. The DNA gave D and trimming, while V, J and clone size come from that table. A total of tens of thousands of clones appear in this sample, 72% of them only once. Of the sample, approximately 10% falls within the top ten clones.

This receptor chain uses TRBV29-1 and TRBJ1-1; the D gene assignment is ambiguous. The sample taken for sequencing was PBMCs. The TCR originated in a woman in her forties in good health and CMV-seropositive. The CDR3 sequence is CSVVREMNTEAFF. The sequenced DNA: TGCAGCGTTGTGCGGGAAATGAACACTGAAGCTTTCTTT.